This T cell receptor (beta chain) was obtained from a study of cytomegalovirus exposure and HLA in healthy donors. As concerns this clone: Its antigen is undetermined.

Germline V gives CDR1 LNHDA, CDR2 SQIVND (reference sequence). After removal of 8 bases from V and 3 bases from J, the junction contained 7 bases not matched to a gene. The CDR3 has 14 residues. Study-wide results and caveats: Earlier findings revealed that most TCR beta V segments proved productive either about 87% or about 30% of the time.

PCR primers comprised 60 Vbeta and 13 Jbeta primers. The repertoire was sequenced with immunoSEQ multiplex PCR; TCRdb's copy has only in-frame clones and lacks some. Counted here are approximately 180,000 clones, about 85% occurring once; the ten biggest clones make up more than 1.5%. The gene calls are TRBV19 and TRBJ1-5; 7 bases fit TRBD1. This receptor was taken from a woman in her 50s in good health and CMV-seronegative. The sample was PBMCs. The CDR3 DNA is TGTGCCAGTTCAAACAGGGGCGACAATCAGCCCCAGCATTTT. Translating it yields CASSNRGDNQPQHF.